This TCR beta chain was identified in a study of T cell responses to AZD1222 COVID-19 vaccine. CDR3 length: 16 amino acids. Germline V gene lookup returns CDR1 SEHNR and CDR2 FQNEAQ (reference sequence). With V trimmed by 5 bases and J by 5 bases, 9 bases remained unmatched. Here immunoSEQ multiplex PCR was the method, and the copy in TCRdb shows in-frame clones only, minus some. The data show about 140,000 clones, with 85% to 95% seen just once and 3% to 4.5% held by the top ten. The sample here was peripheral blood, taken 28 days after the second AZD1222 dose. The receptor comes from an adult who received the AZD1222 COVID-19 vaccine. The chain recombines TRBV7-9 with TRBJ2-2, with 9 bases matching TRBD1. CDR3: CASSLSGTGRTGELFF. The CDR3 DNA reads TGTGCCAGCAGCCTCTCCGGGACAGGGAGGACCGGGGAGCTGTTTTTT. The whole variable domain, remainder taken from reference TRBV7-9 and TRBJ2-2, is DTGVSQNPRHKITKRGQNVTFRCDPISEHNRLYWYRQTLGQGPEFLTYFQNEAQLEKSRLLSDRFSAERPKGSFSTLEIQRTEQGDSAMYLCASSLSGTGRTGELFFGEGSRLTVL.